The rows below give T cell receptor beta chains drawn from one sample of a study of T-cell reconstitution after alpha-beta-depleted transplantation in children. TCRdb redid the calling of the PCR reads with MiXCR, one entry per CDR3 protein. The repertoire holds about 980,000 distinct CDR3 sequences, with 25% to 30% as singletons. The sample consisted of PBMCs, mostly from graft donor cells, taken 360 days after TCRalphabeta/CD19-depleted stem cell transplant. The origin of the receptors is a boy younger than two who had a stem cell transplant for SCID, so the T cells may come from the graft donor. CDR3s include the opening cysteine and the closing phenylalanine or tryptophan. A D gene is named only where the DNA matches it firmly. The size of a clone is reported for some rows only, either as once, few or many, or as a class for expanded clones.

v_gene: TRBV21-1; abundance: few; j_gene: TRBJ2-1; d_gene: NA; CDR3aa: CASSSRTGSIF; CDR3nt: TGTGCCAGCAGCTCCCGGACAGGGAGTATCTTC
v_gene: TRBV12-3/TRBV12-4; abundance: once; j_gene: TRBJ2-1; d_gene: NA; CDR3aa: CASSFVGPNNEQFF; CDR3nt: TGTGCCAGCAGTTTCGTGGGCCCGAACAATGAGCAGTTCTTC
v_gene: TRBV11-2; abundance: NA; j_gene: TRBJ2-6; d_gene: TRBD1; CDR3aa: CASSLDWDRGPLLLSSGANVLTF; CDR3nt: TGTGCCAGCAGCTTAGACTGGGACAGGGGGCCACTACTACTGAGCTCTGGGGCCAACGTCCTGACTTTC
v_gene: TRBV20-1; abundance: once; j_gene: TRBJ1-1; d_gene: NA; CDR3aa: CSADTGLDTEAFF; CDR3nt: TGCAGTGCCGACACGGGGTTAGACACTGAAGCTTTCTTT
v_gene: TRBV20-1; abundance: NA; j_gene: TRBJ2-5; d_gene: TRBD2; CDR3aa: CSARDPSGGQETQYF; CDR3nt: TGCAGTGCTAGAGATCCTAGCGGGGGCCAAGAGACCCAGTACTTC
v_gene: TRBV29-1; abundance: NA; j_gene: TRBJ2-7; d_gene: TRBD1; CDR3aa: CSAGTESYSPGEQYF; CDR3nt: TGCAGCGCCGGGACAGAGAGTTATTCTCCTGGCGAGCAGTACTTC
v_gene: TRBV11-1; abundance: NA; j_gene: TRBJ1-1; d_gene: NA; CDR3aa: CASSREPGTRENTEAFF; CDR3nt: TGTGCCAGCAGCCGCGAACCCGGGACGAGGGAAAACACTGAAGCTTTCTTT
v_gene: TRBV12-3/TRBV12-4; abundance: NA; j_gene: TRBJ2-7; d_gene: NA; CDR3aa: CASSFQGHFYEQYF; CDR3nt: TGTGCCAGCAGTTTTCAGGGGCACTTCTACGAGCAGTACTTC
v_gene: TRBV9; abundance: many; j_gene: TRBJ2-1; d_gene: NA; CDR3aa: CASSIDNEQFF; CDR3nt: TGTGCCAGCAGCATCGACAATGAGCAGTTCTTC
v_gene: TRBV24-1; abundance: NA; j_gene: TRBJ1-3; d_gene: NA; CDR3aa: CATGRGFSGNTIYF; CDR3nt: TGTGCCACGGGACGGGGGTTCTCTGGAAACACCATATATTTT
v_gene: TRBV5-6; abundance: NA; j_gene: TRBJ1-3; d_gene: NA; CDR3aa: CASTGLVAVSGNTIYF; CDR3nt: TGTGCCAGCACTGGACTCGTCGCAGTCTCTGGAAACACCATATATTTT
v_gene: TRBV10-3; abundance: few; j_gene: TRBJ2-2; d_gene: NA; CDR3aa: CAIRVSGELFF; CDR3nt: TGTGCCATCAGGGTTTCTGGGGAGCTGTTTTTT
v_gene: TRBV28; abundance: NA; j_gene: TRBJ1-1; d_gene: NA; CDR3aa: CASSLSQGWAEAFF; CDR3nt: TGTGCCAGCAGTTTATCTCAGGGTTGGGCTGAAGCTTTCTTT
v_gene: TRBV7-2; abundance: few; j_gene: TRBJ2-4; d_gene: NA; CDR3aa: CASSLSKDIQYF; CDR3nt: TGTGCCAGCAGCTTGTCGAAGGACATTCAGTACTTC
v_gene: TRBV25-1; abundance: few; j_gene: TRBJ2-6; d_gene: TRBD1; CDR3aa: CASSSGTGVAGANVLTF; CDR3nt: TGTGCCAGCAGTTCCGGGACAGGAGTGGCTGGGGCCAACGTCCTGACTTTC
v_gene: TRBV6-5; abundance: NA; j_gene: TRBJ2-7; d_gene: TRBD2; CDR3aa: CASSYGSSGSYEQYF; CDR3nt: TGTGCCAGCAGTTACGGGTCTAGCGGATCCTACGAGCAGTACTTC
v_gene: TRBV28; abundance: NA; j_gene: TRBJ2-4; d_gene: NA; CDR3aa: CASSLELGGRAKNIQYF; CDR3nt: TGTGCCAGCAGCCTAGAGTTGGGTGGTCGGGCCAAAAACATTCAGTACTTC
v_gene: TRBV20-1; abundance: many; j_gene: TRBJ2-3; d_gene: NA; CDR3aa: CSASWARLTDTQYF; CDR3nt: TGCAGTGCTAGTTGGGCCCGACTCACAGATACGCAGTATTTT
v_gene: TRBV5-1; abundance: few; j_gene: TRBJ2-1; d_gene: NA; CDR3aa: CASSPFVEPRSYNEQFF; CDR3nt: TGCGCCAGCAGCCCGTTCGTAGAGCCCCGCTCCTACAATGAGCAGTTCTTC
v_gene: TRBV3-1; abundance: NA; j_gene: TRBJ2-1; d_gene: TRBD1; CDR3aa: CASSQSDRDYNEQFF; CDR3nt: TGTGCCAGCAGCCAAAGTGACAGGGACTACAATGAGCAGTTCTTC
v_gene: TRBV10-3; abundance: NA; j_gene: TRBJ2-7; d_gene: TRBD1; CDR3aa: CAISPGQGTYEQYF; CDR3nt: TGTGCCATCAGCCCGGGACAGGGTACCTACGAGCAGTACTTC
v_gene: TRBV25-1; abundance: few; j_gene: TRBJ1-1; d_gene: TRBD1; CDR3aa: CASSAWDRGAFF; CDR3nt: TGTGCCAGCAGTGCCTGGGACAGGGGAGCTTTCTTT
v_gene: TRBV29-1; abundance: NA; j_gene: TRBJ1-3; d_gene: NA; CDR3aa: CSAAVGGNTIYF; CDR3nt: TGCAGCGCCGCAGTAGGAGGAAACACCATATATTTT
v_gene: TRBV10-3; abundance: few; j_gene: TRBJ2-3; d_gene: NA; CDR3aa: CAISDGLAPTDTQYF; CDR3nt: TGTGCCATCAGTGATGGGCTAGCGCCCACAGATACGCAGTATTTT